The 20 T cell receptor beta chains reported below all come from one sample, sequenced in a study of shared clonotypes between healthy human individuals. Method: immunoSEQ multiplex PCR; TCRdb's copy keeps in-frame clones and lacks some. The sample carries 2 million to 3 million clones, over 85% recorded once. Sequencing was carried out using naive CD4+ T cells from PBMCs. The subset: CD45RA+ positively selected. Every receptor here comes from a man aged 18 to 35 in good health. Some clones in this sample may be carry-over from other donors' samples.

The chain couples TRBV7-2 to TRBJ2-1, with 8 bases lining up with TRBD1. The CDR3 length is 14 residues. Germline V gene sequence: CDR1 SGHTA, CDR2 FQGNSA. J lost 10 bases, V lost 6 bases, and 11 bases had no gene match. The CDR3 reads CASRPRGPQYEQFF. The DNA of the CDR3 is TGTGCCAGCAGGCCCAGGGGGCCCCAATACGAGCAGTTCTTC. Supplemented by reference TRBV7-2 and TRBJ2-1, the full variable domain reads GAGVSQSPSNKVTEKGKDVELRCDPISGHTALYWYRQSLGQGLEFLIYFQGNSAPDKSGLPSDRFSAERTGGSVSTLTIQRTQQEDSAVYLCASRPRGPQYEQFFGPGTRLTVL.

Of note for this clone: This same CDR3 is encoded by further DNA sequences in the sample. The chain recombines TRBV20-1 with TRBJ2-7; D is unclear. CDR3 length equals 11 residues. V was shortened by 1 base and J by 4 bases, with 5 bases between the two germline ends. The germline CDR1 and CDR2 sequences are DFQATT and SNEGSKA (reference sequence). CDR3 coding DNA: TGCAGTGCTAGAGGGGGTTACGAGCAGTACTTC. Its translation is CSARGGYEQYF.

The chain is built from TRBV7-9 and TRBJ1-1; D is possibly TRBD1 (6 bases). The CDR3 runs to 17 residues. Germline CDR1 is SEHNR and CDR2 is FQNEAQ (reference sequence). V was shortened by 4 bases and J by 0 bases, with 18 bases between the two germline ends. The CDR3, as DNA: TGTGCCAGCAGCTCGCCGACAGGATCAGCGGTGAACACTGAAGCTTTCTTT. Its translation: CASSSPTGSAVNTEAFF.

With respect to this clone: The identical CDR3 is also encoded by other nucleotide sequences in the sample. The chain links TRBV5-6 to TRBJ1-1, with D possibly being TRBD1 (5 bases). V lost 0 bases and J lost 5, with 5 bases in between. The germline CDR1 and CDR2 sequences are SGHDT and YYEEEE. The CDR3 contains 12 residues. The CDR3 bases are TGTGCCAGCAGCTTGGAGGGGACTGAAGCTTTCTTT. This translates into CASSLEGTEAFF. Together with reference TRBV5-6 and TRBJ1-1, the CDR3 gives the full variable domain: DAGVTQSPTHLIKTRGQQVTLRCSPKSGHDTVSWYQQALGQGPQFIFQYYEEEERQRGNFPDRFSGHQFPNYSSELNVNALLLGDSALYLCASSLEGTEAFFGQGTRLTVV.

The chain couples TRBV7-9 to TRBJ1-4; the match to TRBD1 covers 7 bases. Germline CDR1 is SEHNR and CDR2 is FQNEAQ (reference sequence). The CDR3 totals 14 residues. The junction had 7 bases not matched to a gene; V was cut back by 5 bases and J by 7 bases. The CDR3 coding sequence is TGTGCCAGCAGCACGACAGGGAGCCTTGAAAAACTGTTTTTT. It translates to CASSTTGSLEKLFF. Variable domain in full (rest from reference TRBV7-9 and TRBJ1-4): DTGVSQNPRHKITKRGQNVTFRCDPISEHNRLYWYRQTLGQGPEFLTYFQNEAQLEKSRLLSDRFSAERPKGSFSTLEIQRTEQGDSAMYLCASSTTGSLEKLFFGSGTQLSVL.

This chain links TRBV7-9 with TRBJ1-5; tentatively, D is TRBD1 (5 bases). The V and J ends lost 0 bases and 0 bases respectively, with 15 bases between them. The CDR3 totals 18 residues. The germline V gene has CDR1 SEHNR and CDR2 FQNEAQ (reference sequence). CDR3 sequence: CASSLAPSGGYSNQPQHF. The CDR3, as DNA: TGTGCCAGCAGCTTAGCTCCTTCCGGGGGTTATAGCAATCAGCCCCAGCATTTT.

V is TRBV5-1 and J is TRBJ1-3, with D uncertain. With 9 bases removed from V and 0 bases from J, the gap between germline ends came to 10 bases. This CDR3 contains 13 residues. Germline CDR1 SGHRS, CDR2 YFSETQ. CDR3 protein: CATRPTSGNTIYF. The CDR3 DNA is TGCGCCACCAGACCCACCTCTGGAAACACCATATATTTT.

The rearrangement joins TRBV5-4 to TRBJ1-1; D gene unclear. There are 13 residues in the CDR3. The V and J ends lost 1 base and 7 bases respectively, with 11 bases between them. Germline assignment: CDR1 SGHNT and CDR2 YYREEE (reference sequence). The CDR3: CASSLPDSGEAFF. CDR3 bases: TGTGCCAGCAGCTTGCCAGACTCGGGTGAAGCTTTCTTT.

This chain joins TRBV5-4 and TRBJ1-2; TRBD1 matches at 7 bases. CDR3 length: 13 amino acids. The J segment lost 4 bases and the V segment lost 3 bases, leaving 3 bases of the junction unmatched. Germline V gene data show CDR1 as SGHNT and CDR2 as YYREEE (reference sequence). CDR3 loop: CASSSAGGYGYTF. The CDR3 coding sequence is TGTGCCAGCAGCTCAGCAGGGGGCTATGGCTACACCTTC.

This chain links TRBV6-5 with TRBJ1-2; TRBD1 might be the D (5 bases). The germline CDR1 and CDR2 sequences are MNHEY and SVGAGI. The CDR3 is made up of 13 amino acids. The V end was cut by 6 bases, the J end by 8 bases, with 16 bases between. This CDR3 is CASRASTGLGYTF. The CDR3 coding sequence is TGTGCCAGCAGAGCTTCAACAGGTTTGGGCTACACCTTC.

The chain has TRBV7-3 and TRBJ2-3, with 8 bases aligning to TRBD1. Germline V gives CDR1 SGHTA, CDR2 FQGTGA. V trimming: 5 bases; J trimming: 2 bases; junction bases outside the gene matches: 6. This CDR3 region has 15 residues. CDR3 sequence: CASSNDRGVTDTQYF. The CDR3 coding sequence is TGTGCCAGCAGCAACGACAGGGGAGTCACAGATACGCAGTATTTT.

This chain uses TRBV30 with TRBJ2-1, with TRBD2 matching 7 bases. The CDR3 is made up of 13 amino acids. The V segment lost 0 bases and the J segment 6 bases; nucleotides outside the gene matches: 2. The V gene's germline CDR1 is GTSNPN and CDR2 SVGIG (reference sequence). The CDR3 here is CAWSVVAGNEQFF. The CDR3 DNA sequence: TGTGCCTGGAGTGTGGTAGCGGGCAATGAGCAGTTCTTC.

The V gene is TRBV30, the J gene TRBJ2-7; TRBD2 aligns across 10 bases. Germline loops: CDR1 GTSNPN, CDR2 SVGIG (reference sequence). The CDR3 totals 13 residues. The ends lost 2 bases at V and 6 bases at J; junction bases unmatched: 4. The CDR3, as DNA: TGTGCCTGGAGTTCTGAGCGGGAGGGCGAGCAGTACTTC. As protein: CAWSSEREGEQYF.

V gene TRBV5-1 combines with J gene TRBJ2-1, with TRBD2 identical over 12 bases. V shed 7 bases, J shed 0 bases, and the junction held 5 bases outside the gene matches. The CDR3 contains 16 residues. The V gene's germline CDR1 is SGHRS and CDR2 YFSETQ. CDR3 in amino acids: CASQTSGGSSYNEQFF. In DNA form, the CDR3 reads TGCGCCAGCCAGACTAGCGGGGGCAGCTCCTACAATGAGCAGTTCTTC.

Of note for this clone: This sample includes further DNA sequences coding for the same CDR3. The rearrangement joins TRBV28 to TRBJ1-2; D might be TRBD1 (6 bases). CDR1 is MDHEN, CDR2 SYDVKM, per germline. Between the trimmed V and J ends, which lost 8 bases and 5 bases, there was a span of 15 bases. This CDR3 region has 13 residues. The CDR3 loop is CASSVGQIYGYTF. CDR3 nucleotide sequence: TGTGCCAGCTCGGTCGGACAGATATATGGCTACACCTTC.

CDR3 sequence reads: CASSSRVSGYEQFF. The CDR3 DNA reads as TGCGCCAGCAGCTCTCGAGTTAGCGGGTATGAGCAGTTCTTC. This chain joins TRBV5-1 and TRBJ2-1, with 7 bases fitting TRBD2. Losses at the gene ends were 3 bases for V and 8 bases for J; bases not matched to a gene: 8. Germline V lookup: CDR1 SGHRS, CDR2 YFSETQ. The length of the CDR3 is 14 residues.

This clone showed up just once. The chain carries TRBV6-6 and TRBJ2-7; D not certain. The CDR3 has 15 residues. Germline CDR1 MNHNY, CDR2 SVGAGI (reference sequence). Trimming removed 2 bases from V and 3 bases from J, with 14 bases in between. DNA for the CDR3: TGTGCCAGCAGTTACGTGGACCCGCCCGGCTACGAGCAGTACTTC. Protein product: CASSYVDPPGYEQYF.

This rearrangement joins TRBV19 to TRBJ2-3; a weak D match, TRBD1 (6 bases). CDR1 and CDR2 from the germline V gene are LNHDA and SQIVND (reference sequence). V lost 6 bases to trimming and J lost 5 bases, with 9 bases between them. The CDR3 contains 12 residues. CDR3 coding DNA: TGTGCCAGTAGCCTCAGGGGAGATACGCAGTATTTT. It yields the protein CASSLRGDTQYF.

This clone appeared once. Other DNA sequences within the sample encode an identical CDR3. This chain links TRBV7-9 with TRBJ2-7, with D hard to call. The V gene lost 3 bases and the J gene lost 3 bases, with 6 bases spanning the gap. This CDR3 spans 12 amino acids. The germline V gene encodes CDR1 SEHNR and CDR2 FQNEAQ (reference sequence). This chain's CDR3 is CASSFSGYEQYF. The CDR3 nucleotides are TGTGCCAGCAGCTTTTCGGGCTACGAGCAGTACTTC.

This clone appeared a single time. J is TRBJ1-4 and V is TRBV30, with D maybe TRBD1 (6 bases). Germline V gives CDR1 GTSNPN, CDR2 SVGIG (reference sequence). V dropped 1 base and J dropped 0 bases, with 12 bases sitting between them. This CDR3 spans 16 amino acids. The CDR3 here is CAWSGQKGATNEKLFF. The CDR3 nucleotides read TGTGCCTGGAGTGGGCAGAAGGGGGCAACTAATGAAAAACTGTTTTTT.